A selection of T cell receptor beta chains follows, all from one sample in a study of shared clonotypes between healthy human individuals. TCRdb's copy holds only in-frame clones and misses some; the assay was immunoSEQ multiplex PCR. Among approximately 2,000,000 clones listed, roughly 90% were seen once. Material for sequencing was naive CD4+ T cells from PBMCs. The receptors come from a man aged 18 to 29 in good health. Some clones in this sample may be carry-over from other donors' samples. The CDR3 runs from the conserved cysteine through the conserved F or W.

v_gene: TRBV2
CDR3aa: CASSGVRGSNQPQHF

v_gene: TRBV18
CDR3aa: CASSPAAAFSGNTIYF

v_gene: TRBV19
CDR3aa: CASSPNLGLAYNEQFF

v_gene: TRBV19
CDR3aa: CASTPRWLAGPSVTDTQYF

v_gene: TRBV7-6
CDR3aa: CASSTSSTMNTEAFF

v_gene: TRBV28
CDR3aa: CASRNLQERYGYTF

v_gene: TRBV5-1
CDR3aa: CASSLAPGLAGRGNEQFF

v_gene: TRBV15
CDR3aa: CATSRLGAGDNEQFF

v_gene: TRBV7-8
CDR3aa: CASSALGGRAEKLFF

v_gene: TRBV27
CDR3aa: CASRRPGPPRDTEAFF

v_gene: TRBV10-1
CDR3aa: CASSDRGRSTDTQYF

v_gene: TRBV9
CDR3aa: CASSQLASSNEQFF

v_gene: TRBV7-2
CDR3aa: CASSFTGGLGNTIYF

v_gene: TRBV15
CDR3aa: CATSRRIGDEQFF

v_gene: TRBV28
CDR3aa: CASSPSNRGGEQYF

v_gene: TRBV7-2
CDR3aa: CASSSYRGTDTQYF

v_gene: TRBV28
CDR3aa: CASSYGPSGTTQVYEQYF

v_gene: TRBV27
CDR3aa: CASSLEGANVLTF

v_gene: TRBV7-6
CDR3aa: CASSRGLAGGPGELFF

v_gene: TRBV7-2
CDR3aa: CASSVVAGGTYNEQFF

v_gene: TRBV7-9
CDR3aa: CASSFQGGSTEAFF

v_gene: TRBV28
CDR3aa: CASSFRGFGTGLAQYF

v_gene: TRBV5-1
CDR3aa: CASSLNRGKTQYF

v_gene: TRBV6-6
CDR3aa: CASRETGVGNTIYF

v_gene: TRBV6-6
CDR3aa: CASSRDRGYEQYF

v_gene: TRBV2
CDR3aa: CASSEVFGYTF

v_gene: TRBV28
CDR3aa: CASTLMTGHNQPQHF

v_gene: TRBV14
CDR3aa: CASRLGVGQNTGELFF

v_gene: TRBV18
CDR3aa: CASSPGLLSAQYF

v_gene: TRBV11-2
CDR3aa: CASSLAGGVWLFF

v_gene: TRBV4-2
CDR3aa: CASSQDVFGGRGEQFF

v_gene: TRBV28
CDR3aa: CASSMGTVRNQPQHF

v_gene: TRBV6-5
CDR3aa: CASSPGQWHEQFF

v_gene: TRBV7-9
CDR3aa: CASSPGRTEAFF

v_gene: TRBV6-1
CDR3aa: CASRLGGLWKNIQYF

v_gene: TRBV4-1
CDR3aa: CASSLLPGPVARYTF

v_gene: TRBV18
CDR3aa: CASSSGTSGRRGTGELFF

v_gene: TRBV18
CDR3aa: CASSPPSRLAGGETQYF

v_gene: TRBV6-1
CDR3aa: CASREGLAIDTQYF

v_gene: TRBV2
CDR3aa: CASSEQGSLEKLFF

v_gene: TRBV2
CDR3aa: CASIYRGNEKLFF

v_gene: TRBV2
CDR3aa: CATPASSGRSTDTQYF

v_gene: TRBV15
CDR3aa: CATSRRQVYSNQPQHF

v_gene: TRBV7-2
CDR3aa: CASSLVSETQYF

v_gene: TRBV6-5
CDR3aa: CASRRTASGANVLTF

v_gene: TRBV2
CDR3aa: CASSEQGATYEQYF

v_gene: TRBV6-6
CDR3aa: CASTPGRGAGEQYF

v_gene: TRBV9
CDR3aa: CASSGGGLYDYEQYF

v_gene: TRBV7-2
CDR3aa: CASSFRRSSTYEQYF

v_gene: TRBV12-5
CDR3aa: CASGLSGTGTQYF

v_gene: TRBV19
CDR3aa: CASNSGRYEQYF

v_gene: TRBV7-9
CDR3aa: CASSLRGVGEQYF

v_gene: TRBV5-4
CDR3aa: CASSYGTGTYNEQFF

v_gene: TRBV7-9
CDR3aa: CASSFEVRANVLTF

v_gene: TRBV5-1
CDR3aa: CASSLVGLAVSEQFF